This TCR beta chain was captured in a study of cytomegalovirus exposure and HLA in healthy donors (dated by TCRdb to the late 2010s). As for the study more broadly: In an earlier analysis of some 610 of the donors, less than 350 Gb of sequence data and 117 million unique TCR beta sequences from approximately 180 million T cells were reported. Rather than using new phenotypic data, the later analysis identified candidate immune exposures from TCR beta sequences and from how often those sequences occurred across donors. Because of strong linkage in the cohort, 5 or 6 DR-DQ haplotypes were treated as single units for association and clustering. The study aimed to test whether cataloging public T cell receptors could reveal signatures of past pathogen exposure. High-throughput TCR immunosequencing, statistical association of individual TCRs with disease status, and machine learning were combined to predict cytomegalovirus infection status. Genome-wide SNP genotypes for about 60% of the 666 donors were used in a later genetic analysis, which treated that subset as a discovery cohort. An early release that covered roughly 600 HLA-typed donors contained around 300 gigabases of sequencing data and 70 million to 100 million unique TCR sequences. Donor age, sex, ethnicity and CMV serostatus were compiled alongside the repertoire data. To decide whether each TCR beta V gene segment behaved as functional or pseudogenic, an earlier analysis of nearly 600 of the donors relied on high-throughput TCR beta sequencing. Both class I and class II loci were covered by HLA typing, at four-digit resolution. Typing coverage varied by locus: 629-630 donors for A, B, C, DRB1 and DQB1; approximately 520 for DQA1; nearly 610 for DPA1; about 450 for DPB1. Among 350 to 400 genotyped donors of the cohort, an average of approximately 240,000 unique TCR beta nucleotide sequences were sequenced per donor, around 20% of them non-productive. The study profiled the T cell repertoires of hundreds of subjects by immunosequencing and related them to cytomegalovirus serostatus. The genetic ancestry cluster associated with self-reported Caucasian donors included approximately 85% of the roughly 410 genotyped donors. Every repertoire in the discovery cohort had been generated on one and the same sequencing platform. A separate validation cohort of over a hundred different subjects was used in addition to the approximately 610-subject first cohort. To study patterns of TCR occurrence, a later analysis re-analyzed previously published TCR beta repertoires from 666 donors and added high-resolution HLA genotyping. Study-wide findings and limitations: In this cohort, only TCR beta chains were sequenced, and detectable features were limited by the absence of alpha or paired-chain data. Immune exposure information for the cohort was limited to CMV serostatus. Most TCR sequences were seen in very few donors, while some public TCRs were found in many individuals. According to a later genetic analysis, donors in an Asian-associated ancestry cluster had fewer N-insertions in productive TCRs than the approximately 700-donor mean. The study listed approximately 150 TCR beta chains as associated with cytomegalovirus. In a later analysis, some 17,000 TCR beta sequences were associated with specific HLA alleles at a false discovery rate of 0.05. The classifier was reported to diagnose cytomegalovirus status with high specificity and sensitivity in both the original cohort and the validation cohort. Some IMGT-functional V segments, including TRBV6-2 and TRBV6-3, could not be told apart with the 87-base-pair reads, so those segments were excluded. Several of the top co-occurrence clusters appeared to be linked to parvovirus B19, influenza, CMV and Epstein-Barr virus, according to a later analysis. Because HLA typing was missing for some donors at each locus, association tests included only the typed subset. The presence/absence analyses assumed that sequencing depth was roughly uniform across donors, and that assumption may not be true. In vitro tests confirmed that a few of the cytomegalovirus-associated TCR beta chains recognize cytomegalovirus antigens. When HLA alleles, especially DR and DQ, strongly co-occurred, TCR associations were difficult to assign to individual alleles. In a later analysis, the rate of TCR association differed among HLA loci, with DRB1 alleles having the most associated TCRs and HLA-C alleles having the fewest. Linkage disequilibrium might explain the correlated functional status among segregating V segments, but an unknown experimental factor could not be ruled out. A further reported finding was that TCR beta sequences accurately predicted the HLA-A and HLA-B alleles for most subjects in the first cohort. Broadly in line with IMGT annotations, most TCR beta V segments showed up in productive rearrangements about 87% or about 30% of the time in an earlier analysis of under 700 of the donors. The authors suggested that the approach could potentially be generalized to other disease states and immunological phenotypes. Because counts were too low, some 16 rarely observed V segments, including chromosome 9 orphons, were excluded from the earlier analysis of 500 to 700 of the donors. An association between a missense DCLRE1C variant and V-gene and J-gene trimming of TCR beta chains was found in a later genetic analysis and replicated in an independent cohort. A group of highly shared sequence variants was considered likely to be a technical artifact of the sequencing pipeline. Compared with equally common non-associated chains, HLA-associated TCR beta chains in a later analysis were more clonally expanded and had lower generation probabilities. In a later analysis, most CMV-associated TCR beta chains were found to appear HLA-restricted, with HLA associations seemingly driven largely by CMV exposure.

The library was produced with the immunoSEQ multiplex PCR assay. A mixture of 60 forward primers for TCR Vbeta segments and 13 reverse primers for TCR Jbeta segments was used in the multiplex PCR. The CDR3 region of rearranged TCR beta genes was amplified from genomic DNA by a multiplex PCR assay. The Illumina HiSeq System was used to sequence the amplified TCR beta libraries as 87-base-pair reads. The authors' pipeline ran thus. In a later analysis, tens of millions of unique TCR beta chains were counted across the approximately 640 repertoires, and around 10 million of these chains were shared by at least two donors. To remove PCR and sequencing errors, raw reads were error-corrected and collapsed into unique sequences using a nearest-neighbor algorithm that merged closely related sequences. CDR3 sequences were aligned to IMGT reference sequences to assign V, D and J gene segments. For a sequence to be retained, at least a six-nucleotide match to both a V gene segment and a J gene segment was required. A rearrangement was called productive if the CDR3 had no stop codons and remained in frame with V and J, and every other rearrangement was called non-productive. CDR3 was defined by IMGT convention, running from the second conserved V-encoded cysteine to the conserved J-encoded phenylalanine. In an earlier analysis of approximately 500 of the donors, sequences lacking an unambiguous match to a single V gene segment were excluded. In an earlier analysis of 450 to 700 of the donors, V segments were called functional above 56.7% productive rearrangements and were called segregating when the between-donor standard deviation exceeded 5%. A statistical classification framework was developed to diagnose cytomegalovirus status using the catalog of TCR beta chain sequences. In a later analysis, TCR nucleotide sequences were compared against IMGT/GENE-DB human TR gene sequences so that V and J genes could be assigned. Using the TCRdist pipeline, a later analysis assigned CDR3 sequences along with most-parsimonious VDJ recombination scenarios. In a later analysis, every TCR beta chain was defined by the combination of its CDR3 amino acid sequence and its V-gene family, and reads without a unique V-gene family were dropped. In a later analysis, 450 to 600 highly shared, low-generation-probability nucleotide sequences were removed to address suspected cross-contamination and a sequencing artifact. In a later analysis, a clonal expansion index for each public chain was calculated from normalized within-repertoire ranks of inferred template counts. Generation probabilities in a later analysis came from a VDJ recombination model fitted to out-of-frame rearrangements, and those results were checked against IGoR. In a later analysis, hypergeometric tests were used to score TCR-TCR, TCR-HLA and TCR-CMV co-occurrence, with a repertoire-size bias correction applied to TCR pairs. In a later analysis, false discovery rates were estimated by permuting HLA or CMV assignments 20 times. A later analysis grouped co-occurring TCRs with DBSCAN, adding TCRdist sequence similarity when clustering within HLA-allele-positive subsets. Co-occurrence clustering excluded repertoires with fewer than 30,000 or more than 120,000 public chains, plus five with anomalous nucleotide sharing. The table comes from immuneACCESS by way of TCRdb, which keeps in-frame sequences with V and J called. Part of the clones is missing from these tables; in studies checked, under half for an unresolved V gene and the rest for unknown reasons. For V, J and clone size, that table is used; D and trimming come from the DNA. This sample holds roughly 130,000 clones; just under 75% were observed only once. Of the sample, around 6.6% falls within the top ten clones.

The cohort consisted of 666 healthy bone marrow donors. All cohort members were sampled while nominally healthy, although unrecorded immune exposures were likely present. The donor was CMV seropositive and was included in the group of 250 to 300 seropositive cohort members. A peripheral blood sample was provided by each donor, and peripheral blood mononuclear cells were used for TCR beta sequencing. The Qiagen DNeasy Blood Extraction Kit was used to extract genomic DNA from the blood cell samples. V was cut back by 0 bases and J by 7 bases, leaving a gap of 10 bases between them. The CDR3 numbers 13 residues from cysteine through phenylalanine. Only the CDR3 portion is preserved as DNA: 39 bases, with reading frame beginning at the first base. According to the germline V gene, CDR1 reads SGHRS and CDR2 reads YFSETQ. In regard to this clone: There is no known antigen for this receptor. No clone much larger than this one lies a single base away; base qualities are absent.

The specimen sequenced was PBMCs. The chain is assembled from TRBV5-1 and TRBJ1-2; perhaps TRBD1 is the D gene, with 5 bases matching. This TCR derives from a man in his forties in good health and CMV-seropositive. The nucleotide sequence is TGCGCCAGCAGCTTGGTCCCAGGGTTTGGCTACACCTTC. Its translation reads: CASSLVPGFGYTF.